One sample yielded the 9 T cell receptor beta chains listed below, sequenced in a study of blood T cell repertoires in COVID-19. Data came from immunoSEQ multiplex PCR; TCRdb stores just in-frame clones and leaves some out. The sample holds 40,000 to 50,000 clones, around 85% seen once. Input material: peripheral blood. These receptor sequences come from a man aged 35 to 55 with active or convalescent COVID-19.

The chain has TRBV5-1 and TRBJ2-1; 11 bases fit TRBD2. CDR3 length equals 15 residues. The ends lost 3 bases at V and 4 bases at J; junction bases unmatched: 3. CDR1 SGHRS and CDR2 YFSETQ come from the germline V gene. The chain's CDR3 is CASSSGTSGYNEQFF. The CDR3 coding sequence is TGCGCCAGCAGCTCCGGGACTAGCGGTTACAATGAGCAGTTCTTC.

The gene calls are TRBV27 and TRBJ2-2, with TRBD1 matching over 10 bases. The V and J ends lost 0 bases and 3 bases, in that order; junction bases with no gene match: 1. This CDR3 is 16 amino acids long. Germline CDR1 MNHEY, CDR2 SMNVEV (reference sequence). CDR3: CASSLSGTGDTGELFF. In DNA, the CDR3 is TGTGCCAGCAGTTTATCAGGGACAGGGGACACCGGGGAGCTGTTTTTT.

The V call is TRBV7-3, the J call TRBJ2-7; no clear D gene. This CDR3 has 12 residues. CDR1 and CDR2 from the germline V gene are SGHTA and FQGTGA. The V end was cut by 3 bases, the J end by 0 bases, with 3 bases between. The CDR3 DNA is TGTGCCAGCAGCTTCCTCTCCTACGAGCAGTACTTC. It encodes CASSFLSYEQYF.

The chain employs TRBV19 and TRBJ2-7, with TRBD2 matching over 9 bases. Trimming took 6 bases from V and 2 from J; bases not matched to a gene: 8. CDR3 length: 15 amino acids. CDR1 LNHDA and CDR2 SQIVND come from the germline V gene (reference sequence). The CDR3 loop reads CASSKAGGPPYEQYF. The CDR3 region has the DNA TGTGCCAGTAGCAAAGCGGGAGGCCCCCCCTACGAGCAGTACTTC.

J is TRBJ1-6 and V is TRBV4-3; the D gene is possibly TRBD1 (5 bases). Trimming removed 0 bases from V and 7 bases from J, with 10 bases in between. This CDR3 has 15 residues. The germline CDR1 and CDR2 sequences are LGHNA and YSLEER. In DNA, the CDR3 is TGCGCCAGCAGCCAAGATGGAGGGACCAATTCACCCCTCCACTTT. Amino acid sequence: CASSQDGGTNSPLHF.

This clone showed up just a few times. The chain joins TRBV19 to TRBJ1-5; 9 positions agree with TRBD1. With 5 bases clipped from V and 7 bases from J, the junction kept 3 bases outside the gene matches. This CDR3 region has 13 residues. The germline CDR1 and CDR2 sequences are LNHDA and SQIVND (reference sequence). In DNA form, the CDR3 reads TGTGCCAGTAGTTACAGGGGGCGGCAGCCCCAGCATTTT. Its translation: CASSYRGRQPQHF. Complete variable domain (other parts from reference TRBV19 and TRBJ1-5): DGGITQSPKYLFRKEGQNVTLSCEQNLNHDAMYWYRQDPGQGLRLIYYSQIVNDFQKGDIAEGYSVSREKKESFPLTVTSAQKNPTAFYLCASSYRGRQPQHFGDGTRLSIL.

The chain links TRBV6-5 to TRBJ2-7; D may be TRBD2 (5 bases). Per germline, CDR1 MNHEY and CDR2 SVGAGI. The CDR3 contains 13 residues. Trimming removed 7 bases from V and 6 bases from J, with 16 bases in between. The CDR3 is CASTPEARVEQYF. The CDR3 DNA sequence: TGTGCCAGCACACCCGAGGCGCGGGTCGAGCAGTACTTC.

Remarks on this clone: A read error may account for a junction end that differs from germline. CDR3 sequence: CASSPQGNNGYTF. For the CDR3, the DNA is TGTGCCAGCAGTCCTCAGGGTAACAATGGCTACACCTTC. V and J are TRBV6-6 and TRBJ1-2; tentatively, D is TRBD1 (5 bases). This CDR3 is 13 amino acids long. The V gene's germline CDR1 is MNHNY and CDR2 SVGAGI (reference sequence).

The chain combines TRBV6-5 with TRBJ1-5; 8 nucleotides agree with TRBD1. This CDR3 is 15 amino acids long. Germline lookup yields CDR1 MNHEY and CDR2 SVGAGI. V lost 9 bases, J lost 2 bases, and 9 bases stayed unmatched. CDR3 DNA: TGTGCCAGAGCCCCGGACAGGGCTGGCAATCAGCCCCAGCATTTT. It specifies CARAPDRAGNQPQHF.